The rows below give T cell receptor beta chains drawn from one sample of a study of blood T cell repertoires in COVID-19. This table comes from immunoSEQ multiplex PCR, and its TCRdb copy is limited to in-frame clones, with some not included. This sample has about 130,000 clones, with 70% to 90% found just once. The sequencing sample was made of PBMCs or T cells enriched from blood (not recorded which). The receptor set was obtained from a woman aged 45-65 years who had recovered from COVID-19. CDR3s leave out the opening cysteine and the closing phenylalanine or tryptophan. The size entry is marked missing in some rows and otherwise reads once, few, many or a size class.

size	J	V	CDR3
-	TRBJ2-3	TRBV27	ASRPGLEVRDTQY
-	TRBJ2-7	TRBV5-1	ASSWGPLYEQY
-	TRBJ1-2	TRBV6-2/TRBV6-3	ASSYYGASEGYT
-	TRBJ2-3	TRBV15	ATSRAGTGGPDTQY
-	TRBJ2-7	TRBV3-1/TRBV3-2	ASSPLAGGPY
once	TRBJ2-3	TRBV18	ASSPLPLAGGPTLRDTQY
-	TRBJ2-7	TRBV4-1	ASSQGGLAGGSYEQY
few	TRBJ1-2	TRBV5-1	ASSFGTGGIYGYT
-	TRBJ1-2	TRBV7-8	ASSSGGRYGYT
-	TRBJ1-1	TRBV6-1	ASSEVLGQAKAF
-	TRBJ2-1	TRBV11-2	ASSLGGLGNEQF
-	TRBJ2-5	TRBV27	ASSFSAPTGETQY
few	TRBJ1-5	TRBV12-5	ASGLIRGVNQPQH
-	TRBJ2-2	TRBV24-1	ATSRGRGVTGELF
-	TRBJ2-2	TRBV5-1	ASSEGQGSTGELF
-	TRBJ1-2	TRBV4-3	ASSQSQEVGLPYGYT
-	TRBJ2-7	TRBV3-1/TRBV3-2	ASSPQTSGLSYEQY
-	TRBJ2-5	TRBV6-2/TRBV6-3	ASSYPTVHSLETQY
few	TRBJ2-7	TRBV5-1	ASSTSPTPPVEQY
-	TRBJ1-4	TRBV5-8	ASSLGQGGEKLF
once	TRBJ1-1	TRBV6-1	ASSGGLRGFVTEAF
-	TRBJ1-1	TRBV5-8	ASSSPGSSVGAF
-	TRBJ2-5	TRBV24-1	ATSDPGETQY
-	TRBJ2-7	TRBV5-1	ASSSPYEQY
once	TRBJ2-7	TRBV5-4	ASSLTGDGYEQY
-	TRBJ1-1	TRBV19	ASSITGTHEAF
-	TRBJ2-2	TRBV11-2	ASSPGLAGTGELF
-	TRBJ2-1	TRBV27	ASSGGVASSYNEQF
-	TRBJ2-2	TRBV6-5	ASSPPPGGRELF
-	TRBJ1-4	TRBV7-6	ASSLGDRVNEKLF
few	TRBJ2-5	TRBV28	ASSTQETQY
-	TRBJ2-7	TRBV19	ASSIWGQGSVPYEQY
-	TRBJ2-3	TRBV11-1	ASSPSAGASTDTQY
-	TRBJ1-2	TRBV4-1	ASSHLLLRTGANYGYT
-	TRBJ1-1	TRBV2	ASIGTGTTEAF
-	TRBJ1-1	TRBV7-2	ASSFLEGAYAF
-	TRBJ2-1	TRBV11-2	ASSLVRGGSYNEQF
-	TRBJ2-3	TRBV10-3	AIRSPGTGSTDTQY
-	TRBJ1-5	TRBV7-2	ASSLGTARGDQPQH
few	TRBJ1-5	TRBV4-1	ASSQESSEPHQPQH
-	TRBJ2-2	TRBV7-2	ASSLGTGGKMF
-	TRBJ2-1	TRBV29-1	SVDEQGVGGEQF
-	TRBJ1-2	TRBV27	ASSLYGTIYGYT
-	TRBJ2-3	TRBV4-1	ASSQERPSPSTDTQY
-	TRBJ2-7	TRBV6-5	ARYPWDTRWNEQY
-	TRBJ1-6	TRBV9	ASSVSGQGDSPLH
-	TRBJ1-6	TRBV18	ASSPDRSSYNSPLH
-	TRBJ2-1	TRBV5-4	ASSWTSSDEQF
-	TRBJ2-7	TRBV12-5	ASGRLAGSTYEQY
-	TRBJ2-7	TRBV28	ASSSHTGHTSEQY
once	TRBJ1-1	TRBV9	ASSVPKGASNTEAF
-	TRBJ2-1	TRBV7-7	ASSSSSGGNNEQF